Each of the 3 T cell receptor beta chains below was sequenced from the same sample in a study of blood T cell repertoires in COVID-19 (dated by TCRdb to between 2020 and 2021). The library was built by means of the immunoSEQ multiplex PCR assay. TCRdb obtained this table from immuneACCESS and retained in-frame rearrangements with V and J assigned. These tables miss some clones; where compared with another copy, unresolved V genes account for less than half of the shortfall, and the remainder is unexplained. The sample table holds 200,000 to 250,000 clones, of which approximately 83% were seen once. More than 2.5% of the sample lies in the top ten. Sequencing used peripheral blood. The receptors were gathered from a woman in her 30s who had recovered from COVID-19.

V is TRBV19 and J is TRBJ2-7; no firm D call. The germline CDR1 and CDR2 sequences are LNHDA and SQIVND (reference sequence). Trimming shortened V by 10 bases and J by 0 bases, and 22 bases separated the two germline ends. The CDR3 is made up of 16 amino acids. In nucleotides, the CDR3 is TGTGCCACCGAAGGCGTTGGAGATATAAGCTCCTACGAGCAGTACTTC. Translation gives CATEGVGDISSYEQYF.

A note on this clone: The sample has other DNA sequences that encode this CDR3 too. CDR3 residues: CASSPGLQETQYF. In nucleotides, the CDR3 is TGTGCCAGCTCACCGGGACTACAAGAGACCCAGTACTTC. The chain employs TRBV18 and TRBJ2-5, with 7 nucleotides matching TRBD2. The CDR3 consists of 13 residues. The V segment lost 3 bases and the J segment 2 bases; nucleotides outside the gene matches: 0. Germline V CDR1 and CDR2: KGHSH, LQKENI. Supplemented by reference TRBV18 and TRBJ2-5, the full variable domain reads NAGVMQNPRHLVRRRGQEARLRCSPMKGHSHVYWYRQLPEEGLKFMVYLQKENIIDESGMPKERFSAEFPKEGPSILRIQQVVRGDSAAYFCASSPGLQETQYFGPGTRLLVL.

The V and J genes are TRBV28 and TRBJ2-5, with D hard to call. V was pared by 3 bases and J by 5 bases, with 4 bases between. Germline loops: CDR1 MDHEN, CDR2 SYDVKM. The length of the CDR3 is 11 residues. CDR3 bases: TGTGCCAGCAGTTTTATGGAGACCCAGTACTTC. Translation gives CASSFMETQYF.